These 10 T cell receptor beta chains originate from one sample sequenced in a study of T cell responses to AZD1222 COVID-19 vaccine. This table comes from immunoSEQ multiplex PCR, and its TCRdb copy is limited to in-frame clones, with some not included. The sample has approximately 180,000 clones, 88% seen once. The sequenced sample was peripheral blood, obtained on day 0 of AZD1222 vaccination. Receptors originate from an adult in good health.

V and J are TRBV28 and TRBJ2-3; 7 bases align to TRBD1. This CDR3 region has 15 residues. After removal of 7 bases from V and 3 bases from J, the junction contained 10 bases not matched to a gene. Germline-derived CDR1 and CDR2 are MDHEN and SYDVKM. The CDR3 here is CASTHGTVGTDTQYF. In DNA form, the CDR3 reads TGTGCCAGCACCCATGGGACAGTTGGGACAGATACGCAGTATTTT.

This chain uses TRBV12-3 or TRBV12-4 with TRBJ1-2; TRBD1 is a possible D gene (5 bases). The germline V and J ends were trimmed by 5 bases and 4 bases, with 11 bases remaining between them. CDR3 size: 13 residues. CDR3 amino acids: CASSNDRIYGYTF. The CDR3 DNA is TGTGCCAGCAGTAATGACAGAATCTATGGCTACACCTTC.

This clone has only a few counts. This chain links TRBV12-3 or TRBV12-4 with TRBJ2-3, with D perhaps matching TRBD1 (6 bases). The CDR3 consists of 13 residues. V dropped 8 bases and J dropped 5 bases, with 14 bases sitting between them. CDR3 loop: CASQTGSLDTQYF. CDR3 DNA sequence: TGTGCCAGCCAGACAGGAAGCTTAGATACGCAGTATTTT.

The V call is TRBV28, the J call TRBJ1-5, with 8 bases fitting TRBD1. Trimming at V came to 3 bases and at J to 7 bases, leaving 14 bases not matched to a gene. CDR1 is MDHEN, CDR2 SYDVKM, per germline. The CDR3 sequence is 17 residues long. Here the CDR3 reads CASSFESGTGGNQPQHF. The DNA of the CDR3 is TGTGCCAGCAGTTTCGAATCCGGTACAGGGGGTAACCAGCCCCAGCATTTT.

This sequence joins TRBV6-5 and TRBJ2-1; weak D call: TRBD2 (6 bases). CDR3 length equals 14 residues. V was clipped by 6 bases and J by 4 bases, with 13 bases between them. Germline loops: CDR1 MNHEY, CDR2 SVGAGI. The chain's CDR3 is CASSSGLLYNEQFF. The CDR3 DNA reads as TGTGCCAGCAGCTCGGGACTCTTATACAATGAGCAGTTCTTC.

This chain uses TRBV4-3 with TRBJ2-5, with D maybe TRBD2 (6 bases). The CDR3 consists of 17 residues. CDR1 and CDR2 (germline): LGHNA, YSLEER. With 4 bases removed from V and 5 bases from J, the gap between germline ends came to 23 bases. This CDR3 reads CASSPPIGLPPPETQYF. The CDR3 DNA reads as TGCGCCAGCAGCCCCCCGATCGGACTACCACCCCCGGAGACCCAGTACTTC.

The rearrangement uses TRBV4-1 and TRBJ1-3; D ambiguous. V shed 1 base and J shed 2 bases, with 3 bases lying between them. The CDR3 totals 13 residues. CDR1 is MGHRA, CDR2 YSYEKL, per germline. CDR3 residues: CASSQGPGNTIYF. CDR3 DNA: TGCGCCAGCAGCCAAGGCCCTGGAAACACCATATATTTT.

To note about this clone: This CDR3 is also generated by other DNA sequences in the sample. This rearrangement joins TRBV5-4 to TRBJ2-3, with D possibly TRBD1 on 6 matching bases. Per the germline V gene, CDR1 is SGHNT and CDR2 is YYREEE (reference sequence). V dropped 3 bases and J dropped 0 bases, with 11 bases sitting between them. This CDR3 is built from 15 residues. CDR3 residues: CASSSRTVSTDTQYF. The CDR3 nucleotides are TGTGCCAGCAGCTCCAGGACAGTTAGCACAGATACGCAGTATTTT.

The rearrangement uses TRBV9 and TRBJ2-3; D is unclear. The CDR3 is made up of 15 amino acids. V shed 3 bases and J shed 0 bases, with 11 bases lying between them. Germline lookup yields CDR1 SGDLS and CDR2 YYNGEE. CDR3 coding DNA: TGTGCCAGCAGCGGGCTAGACTCTAGCACAGATACGCAGTATTTT. Translating gives CASSGLDSSTDTQYF.

This chain uses TRBV9 with TRBJ1-1, with no clear D. Germline lookup yields CDR1 SGDLS and CDR2 YYNGEE. This CDR3 spans 16 amino acids. V was trimmed by 5 bases and J by 1 base, leaving 18 bases between them. CDR3 sequence: CASRAAGGGRNTEAFF. The CDR3 DNA follows: TGTGCCAGCAGAGCGGCAGGCGGAGGGAGGAACACTGAAGCTTTCTTT.